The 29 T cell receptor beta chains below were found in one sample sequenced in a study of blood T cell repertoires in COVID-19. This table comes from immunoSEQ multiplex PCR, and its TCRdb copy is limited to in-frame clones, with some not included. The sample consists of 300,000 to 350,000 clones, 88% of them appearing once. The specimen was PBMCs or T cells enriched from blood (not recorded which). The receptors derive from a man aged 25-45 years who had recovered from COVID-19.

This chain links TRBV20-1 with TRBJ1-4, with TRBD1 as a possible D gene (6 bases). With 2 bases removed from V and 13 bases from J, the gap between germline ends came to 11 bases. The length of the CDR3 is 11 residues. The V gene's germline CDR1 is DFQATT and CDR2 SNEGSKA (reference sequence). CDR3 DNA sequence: TGCAGTGCTAGAACGGTAGGGGGACTGTTTTTT. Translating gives CSARTVGGLFF.

The CDR3 sequence: CASRPTANTGELFF. Written as DNA, the CDR3 is TGTGCCAGCAGGCCGACAGCGAACACCGGGGAGCTGTTTTTT. The chain recombines TRBV6-6 with TRBJ2-2, with TRBD1 as a possible D gene (5 bases). The CDR3 has 14 amino acids. From germline, CDR1 is MNHNY and CDR2 SVGAGI (reference sequence). V lost 6 bases, J lost 0 bases, and 8 bases lay in between.

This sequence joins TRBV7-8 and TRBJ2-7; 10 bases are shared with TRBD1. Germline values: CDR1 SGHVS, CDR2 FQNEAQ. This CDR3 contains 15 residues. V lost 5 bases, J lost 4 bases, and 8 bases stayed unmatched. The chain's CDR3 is CASSPRDRGGYEQYF. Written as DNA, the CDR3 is TGTGCCAGCAGCCCTAGGGACAGGGGAGGGTACGAGCAGTACTTC.

CDR3 in amino acids: CASSSHTTRTDTQYF. The DNA for the CDR3 is TGTGCCAGCAGCTCCCACACTACACGCACAGATACGCAGTATTTT. The chain recombines TRBV7-8 with TRBJ2-3; D gene ambiguous. The germline V gene has CDR1 SGHVS and CDR2 FQNEAQ. V lost 4 bases to trimming and J lost 1 base, with 12 bases between them. The CDR3 spans 15 residues.

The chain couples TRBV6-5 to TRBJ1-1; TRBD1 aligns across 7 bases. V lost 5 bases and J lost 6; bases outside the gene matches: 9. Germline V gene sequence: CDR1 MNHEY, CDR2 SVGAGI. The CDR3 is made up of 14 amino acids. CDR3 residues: CASSPTGVGAEAFF. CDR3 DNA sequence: TGTGCCAGCAGTCCCACAGGGGTGGGGGCTGAAGCTTTCTTT.

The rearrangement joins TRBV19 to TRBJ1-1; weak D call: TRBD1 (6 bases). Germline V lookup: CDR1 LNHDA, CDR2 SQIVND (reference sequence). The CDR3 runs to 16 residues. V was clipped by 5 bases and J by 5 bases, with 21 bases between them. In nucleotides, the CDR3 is TGTGCCAGTAGTCCATCCGTTCGACAGGTAGGAACTGAAGCTTTCTTT. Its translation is CASSPSVRQVGTEAFF.

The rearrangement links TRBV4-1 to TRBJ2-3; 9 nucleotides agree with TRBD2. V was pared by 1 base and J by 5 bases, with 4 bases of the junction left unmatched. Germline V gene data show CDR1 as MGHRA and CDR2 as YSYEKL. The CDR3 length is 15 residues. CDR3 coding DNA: TGCGCCAGCAGCCAAGCGTCTAGCGGGGTAGATACGCAGTATTTT. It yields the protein CASSQASSGVDTQYF.

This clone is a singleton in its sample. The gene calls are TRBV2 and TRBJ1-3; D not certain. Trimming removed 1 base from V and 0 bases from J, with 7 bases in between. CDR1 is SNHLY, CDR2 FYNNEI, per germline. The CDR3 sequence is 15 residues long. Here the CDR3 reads CASSEGGLSGNTIYF. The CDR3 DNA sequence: TGTGCCAGCAGTGAAGGCGGCCTCTCTGGAAACACCATATATTTT.

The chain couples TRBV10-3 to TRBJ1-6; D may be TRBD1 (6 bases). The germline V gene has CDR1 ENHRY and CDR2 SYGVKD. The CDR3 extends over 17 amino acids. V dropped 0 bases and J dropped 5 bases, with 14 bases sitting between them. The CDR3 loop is CAISESRRAGDNSPLHF. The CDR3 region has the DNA TGTGCCATCAGTGAGTCCCGCCGGGCAGGGGATAATTCACCCCTCCACTTT.

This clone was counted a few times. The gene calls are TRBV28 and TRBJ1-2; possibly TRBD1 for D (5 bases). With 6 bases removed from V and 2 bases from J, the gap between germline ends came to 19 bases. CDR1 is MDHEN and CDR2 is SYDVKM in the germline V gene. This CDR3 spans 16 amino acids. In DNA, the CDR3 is TGTGCCAGCAGCTCCATCCGTGGGGCAGGCAACTATGGCTACACCTTC. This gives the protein CASSSIRGAGNYGYTF.

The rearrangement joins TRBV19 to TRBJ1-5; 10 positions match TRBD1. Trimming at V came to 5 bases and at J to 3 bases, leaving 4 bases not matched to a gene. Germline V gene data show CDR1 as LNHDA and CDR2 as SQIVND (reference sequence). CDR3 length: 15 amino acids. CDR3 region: CASSQDRGANQPQHF. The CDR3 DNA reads TGTGCCAGTAGTCAGGACAGGGGGGCCAATCAGCCCCAGCATTTT.

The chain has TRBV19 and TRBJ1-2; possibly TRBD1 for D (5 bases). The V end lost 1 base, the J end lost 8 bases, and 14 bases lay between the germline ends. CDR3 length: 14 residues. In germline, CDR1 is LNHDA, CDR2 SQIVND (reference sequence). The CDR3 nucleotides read TGTGCCAGTAGTATAGTAACTGGGGCGGTCGGCTACACCTTC. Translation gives CASSIVTGAVGYTF.

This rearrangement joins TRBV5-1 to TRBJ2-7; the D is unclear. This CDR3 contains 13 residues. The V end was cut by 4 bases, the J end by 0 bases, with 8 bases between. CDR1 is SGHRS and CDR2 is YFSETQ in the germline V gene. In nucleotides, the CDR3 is TGCGCCAGCAGCCCCATGAGCTCCTACGAGCAGTACTTC. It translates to CASSPMSSYEQYF.

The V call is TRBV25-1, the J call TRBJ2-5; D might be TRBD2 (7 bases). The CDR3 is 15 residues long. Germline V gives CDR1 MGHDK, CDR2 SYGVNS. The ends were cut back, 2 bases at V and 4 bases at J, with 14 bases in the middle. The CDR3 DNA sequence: TGTGCCAGCAGTGAACAGGCCGGGGGGCGAGAGACCCAGTACTTC. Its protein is CASSEQAGGRETQYF. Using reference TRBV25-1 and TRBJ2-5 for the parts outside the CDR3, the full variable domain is EADIYQTPRYLVIGTGKKITLECSQTMGHDKMYWYQQDPGMELHLIHYSYGVNSTEKGDLSSESTVSRIRTEHFPLTLESARPSHTSQYLCASSEQAGGRETQYFGPGTRLLVL.

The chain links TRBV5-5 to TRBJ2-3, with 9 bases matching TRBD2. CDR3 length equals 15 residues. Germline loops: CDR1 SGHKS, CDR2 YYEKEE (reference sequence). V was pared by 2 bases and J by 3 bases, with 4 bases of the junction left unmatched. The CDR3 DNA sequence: TGTGCCAGCAGCTTTCAAGCGGGGGGAACAGATACGCAGTATTTT. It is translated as CASSFQAGGTDTQYF.

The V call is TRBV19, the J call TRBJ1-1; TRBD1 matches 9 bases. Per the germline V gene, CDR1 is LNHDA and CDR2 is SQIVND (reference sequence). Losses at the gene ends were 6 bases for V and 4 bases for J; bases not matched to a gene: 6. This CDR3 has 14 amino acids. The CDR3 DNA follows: TGTGCCAGTAGCCAGACAGGGGGTGGCACTGAAGCTTTCTTT. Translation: CASSQTGGGTEAFF.

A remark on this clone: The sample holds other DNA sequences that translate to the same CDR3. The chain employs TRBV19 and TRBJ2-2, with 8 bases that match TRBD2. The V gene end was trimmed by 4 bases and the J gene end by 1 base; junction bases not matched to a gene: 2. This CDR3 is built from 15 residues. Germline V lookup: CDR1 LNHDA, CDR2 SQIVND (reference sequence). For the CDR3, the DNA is TGTGCCAGTAGTAAGCTAGCGGGGAACACCGGGGAGCTGTTTTTT. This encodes CASSKLAGNTGELFF.

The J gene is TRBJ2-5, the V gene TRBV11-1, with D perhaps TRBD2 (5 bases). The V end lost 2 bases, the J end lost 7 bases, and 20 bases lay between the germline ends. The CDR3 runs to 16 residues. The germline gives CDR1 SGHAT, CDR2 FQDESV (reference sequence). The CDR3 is CASSLKGLQDGVTQYF. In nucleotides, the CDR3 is TGTGCCAGCAGCTTAAAAGGTTTGCAGGACGGGGTGACCCAGTACTTC.

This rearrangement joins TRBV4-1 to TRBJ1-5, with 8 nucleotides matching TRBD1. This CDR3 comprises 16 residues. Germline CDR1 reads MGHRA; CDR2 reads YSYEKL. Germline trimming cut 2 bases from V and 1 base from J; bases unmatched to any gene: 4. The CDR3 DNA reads TGCGCCAGCAGCCAAACAGGGACAGGCAGCAATCAGCCCCAGCATTTT. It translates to CASSQTGTGSNQPQHF.

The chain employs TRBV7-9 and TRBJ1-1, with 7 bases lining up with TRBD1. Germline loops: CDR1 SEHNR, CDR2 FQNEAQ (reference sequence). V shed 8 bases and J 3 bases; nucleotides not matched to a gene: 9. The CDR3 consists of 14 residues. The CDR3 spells CASAVTGTHTEAFF. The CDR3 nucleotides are TGTGCCAGCGCAGTGACAGGGACCCACACTGAAGCTTTCTTT.

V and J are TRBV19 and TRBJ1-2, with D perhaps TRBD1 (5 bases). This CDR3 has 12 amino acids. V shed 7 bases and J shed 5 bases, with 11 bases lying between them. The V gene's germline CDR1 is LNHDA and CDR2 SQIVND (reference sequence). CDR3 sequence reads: CASTYGGYGYTF. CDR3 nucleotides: TGTGCCAGTACCTACGGGGGGTATGGCTACACCTTC.

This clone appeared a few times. The DNA of the CDR3 is TGCAGTGCTTGGGTCGACACTTGGTACTTC. Amino acids: CSAWVDTWYF. The chain has TRBV20-1 and TRBJ2-7; unclear D gene. Germline V gene data show CDR1 as DFQATT and CDR2 as SNEGSKA (reference sequence). Deletions cut 5 bases from V and 12 bases from J, with 14 bases between. CDR3 length equals 10 residues.

In nucleotides, the CDR3 is TGTGCCAGCACCAACGGACAGGAAGGGATTGGCTACACCTTC. Translating gives CASTNGQEGIGYTF. The rearrangement links TRBV6-5 to TRBJ1-2; TRBD1 matches at 7 bases. The CDR3 is 14 amino acids. Trimming cost V 7 bases and J 7 bases; bases outside gene matches: 12. Per the germline V gene, CDR1 is MNHEY and CDR2 is SVGAGI.

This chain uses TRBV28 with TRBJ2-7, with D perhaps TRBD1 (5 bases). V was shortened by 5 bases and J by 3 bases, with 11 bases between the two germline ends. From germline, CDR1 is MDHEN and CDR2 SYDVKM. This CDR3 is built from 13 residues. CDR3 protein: CASSLRAYYEQYF. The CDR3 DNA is TGTGCCAGCAGTCTCAGGGCCTACTACGAGCAGTACTTC.

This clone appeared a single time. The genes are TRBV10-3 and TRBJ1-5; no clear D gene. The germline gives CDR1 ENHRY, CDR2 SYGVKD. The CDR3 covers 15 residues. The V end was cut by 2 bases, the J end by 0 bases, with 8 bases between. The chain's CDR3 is CAISEIADSNQPQHF. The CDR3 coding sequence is TGTGCCATCAGTGAGATAGCCGATAGCAATCAGCCCCAGCATTTT.

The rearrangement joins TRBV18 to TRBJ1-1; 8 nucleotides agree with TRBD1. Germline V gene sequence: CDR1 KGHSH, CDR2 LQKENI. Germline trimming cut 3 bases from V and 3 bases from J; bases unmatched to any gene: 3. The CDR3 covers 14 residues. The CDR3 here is CASSPTGGDTEAFF. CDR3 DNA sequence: TGTGCCAGCTCACCTACAGGGGGTGACACTGAAGCTTTCTTT.

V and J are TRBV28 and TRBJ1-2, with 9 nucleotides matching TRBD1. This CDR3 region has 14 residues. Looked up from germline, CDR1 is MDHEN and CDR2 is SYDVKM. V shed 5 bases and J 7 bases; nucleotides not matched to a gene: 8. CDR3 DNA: TGTGCCAGCAGTCACACAGGGGGCGAGGGTGGCTACACCTTC. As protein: CASSHTGGEGGYTF.

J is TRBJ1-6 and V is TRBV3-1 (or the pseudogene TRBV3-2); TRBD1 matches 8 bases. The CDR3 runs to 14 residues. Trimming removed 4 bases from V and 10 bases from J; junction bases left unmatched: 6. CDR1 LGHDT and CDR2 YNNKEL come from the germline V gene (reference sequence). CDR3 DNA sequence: TGTGCCAGCAGCCCGCAGGGGGCAGGCTCACCCCTCCACTTT. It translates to CASSPQGAGSPLHF.

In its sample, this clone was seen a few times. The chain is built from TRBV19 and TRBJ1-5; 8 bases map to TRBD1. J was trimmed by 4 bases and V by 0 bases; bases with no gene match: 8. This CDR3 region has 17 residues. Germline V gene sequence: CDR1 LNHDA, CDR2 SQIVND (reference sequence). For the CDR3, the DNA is TGTGCCAGTAGTATAGATCTATACAGGGGGGAGAATCAGCCCCAGCATTTT. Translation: CASSIDLYRGENQPQHF.